Here is one TCR beta chain with its context. The sample belongs to a study of blood T cells in healthy people across ages. PCR was performed a second time for 7 to 11 cycles using a sample-barcoded 5' primer and a J-beta primer mix. TCRdb reanalysed the 5' RACE reads using MiXCR and keeps one entry per CDR3 protein. The sample has about 1.6 million distinct CDR3 sequences, about 35% seen once. CDR1 is SGHTA and CDR2 is FQGNSA in the germline V gene. V was shortened by 2 bases and J by 3 bases, with 14 bases between the two germline ends. The CDR3 is made up of 15 amino acids. This clonotype was sampled from a woman aged 25 to 39 in good health. The chain uses TRBV7-2 and TRBJ2-7; no clear D gene. Sequenced material: blood. The CDR3 reads CASSLRAVRGYEQYF. The CDR3 DNA reads as TGTGCCAGCAGCTTAAGGGCAGTCCGAGGCTACGAGCAGTACTTC.